These 5 T cell receptor beta chains came from one sample sequenced in a study of T cell responses to AZD1222 COVID-19 vaccine. Clones were read by immunoSEQ multiplex PCR, and TCRdb kept only the in-frame ones, dropping some. This sample carries fewer than 130,000 clones, about 92% of them seen once, and the ten largest clones take approximately 1.2%. The source was peripheral blood, collected on day 0 of AZD1222 vaccination. These receptor sequences come from an adult in good health.

This clone was counted a few times. J is TRBJ1-3 and V is TRBV27; 7 nucleotides agree with TRBD1. CDR3 length: 14 residues. Germline trimming cut 10 bases from V and 2 bases from J; bases unmatched to any gene: 8. Germline values: CDR1 MNHEY, CDR2 SMNVEV (reference sequence). The CDR3 region has the DNA TGTGCCACCAGAGGGACAGCAGCTGGAAACACCATATATTTT. It specifies CATRGTAAGNTIYF.

V gene TRBV2 combines with J gene TRBJ1-6; D not certain. Germline V gene data show CDR1 as SNHLY and CDR2 as FYNNEI. There are 13 residues in the CDR3. The V end was cut by 2 bases, the J end by 8 bases, with 7 bases between. CDR3 DNA sequence: TGTGCCAGCAGTGAATACCTAGATTCACCCCTCCACTTT. Protein: CASSEYLDSPLHF.

V usage is TRBV7-9 and J usage is TRBJ1-1; D unclear. Trimming stripped 4 bases from V and 9 bases from J, with 12 bases between. The germline V gene has CDR1 SEHNR and CDR2 FQNEAQ (reference sequence). The CDR3 totals 12 residues. The CDR3 protein is CASSSEGPQAFF. Written as DNA, the CDR3 is TGTGCCAGCAGCTCCGAAGGCCCCCAAGCTTTCTTT.

The chain is built from TRBV27 and TRBJ1-2; 9 bases match TRBD1. Germline lookup yields CDR1 MNHEY and CDR2 SMNVEV (reference sequence). J gave up 6 bases and V 7 bases, and 6 bases lay outside the gene matches. This CDR3 is 13 amino acids long. The CDR3 DNA reads as TGTGCCAGCACCCCGGACAGGGGACATGGCTACACCTTC. It codes for CASTPDRGHGYTF.

A few counts support this clone. J is TRBJ1-5 and V is TRBV6-5; no clear D. Germline V gene data show CDR1 as MNHEY and CDR2 as SVGAGI. V lost 0 bases, J lost 6 bases, and 6 bases lay in between. The CDR3 consists of 13 residues. The CDR3 nucleotides read TGTGCCAGCAGTTACTCTCGGGTTCAGCCCCAGCATTTT. Amino acids: CASSYSRVQPQHF.